This passage covers 7 T cell receptor beta chains from one sample sequenced in a study of neoadjuvant anti-PD-1 for oral cavity cancer listed by TCRdb under 2021. The time point tag for this specimen amounts to: before neoadjuvant nivolumab. Library preparation employed the immunoSEQ multiplex PCR assay. Imported from immuneACCESS, the table was reduced by TCRdb to in-frame sequences with V and J called. These copies leave out some clones; in studies compared against another copy, an unresolved V gene accounts for under half, and the cause of the remainder is not known. This sample lists 72,000 or so clones; around 83% were detected once. 3% to 3.5% of the sample belongs to the ten largest clones. Sequencing was performed on PBMCs, taken before nivolumab (anti-PD-1) treatment. The receptors originated from a person aged 40 to 85 with oral cavity squamous cell carcinoma.

The genes are TRBV28 and TRBJ1-2; maybe TRBD1 (6 bases). CDR1 is MDHEN and CDR2 is SYDVKM in the germline V gene. The V gene lost 7 bases and the J gene lost 4 bases, with 10 bases spanning the gap. CDR3 length: 12 residues. The CDR3 region is CASTTGSYGYTF. DNA of the CDR3: TGTGCCAGCACCACAGGGAGCTATGGCTACACCTTC.

The V and J genes are TRBV10-3 and TRBJ1-6, with a possible D match to TRBD1 (5 bases). CDR1 and CDR2 (germline): ENHRY, SYGVKD. With 6 bases removed from V and 9 bases from J, the gap between germline ends came to 18 bases. CDR3 length: 15 residues. CDR3 in DNA: TGTGCCATCAGCCCCGGGACGGTCGTTGGTTCACCCCTCCACTTT. Translated, it gives CAISPGTVVGSPLHF.

In this sample, this clone turned up once. The chain carries TRBV19 and TRBJ2-2, with a tentative D call TRBD1 (5 bases). The CDR3 is 14 residues long. V was trimmed by 4 bases and J by 5 bases, leaving 11 bases between them. CDR1 LNHDA and CDR2 SQIVND come from the germline V gene (reference sequence). The CDR3 protein is CASSNRQWTGELFF. CDR3 DNA: TGTGCCAGTAGTAACCGACAGTGGACCGGGGAGCTGTTTTTT. The variable domain in full, with the rest retrieved from reference TRBV19 and TRBJ2-2, is DGGITQSPKYLFRKEGQNVTLSCEQNLNHDAMYWYRQDPGQGLRLIYYSQIVNDFQKGDIAEGYSVSREKKESFPLTVTSAQKNPTAFYLCASSNRQWTGELFFGEGSRLTVL.

The chain recombines TRBV5-1 with TRBJ2-2, with 7 positions matching TRBD1. This CDR3 contains 17 residues. In germline, CDR1 is SGHRS, CDR2 YFSETQ. V trimming: 6 bases; J trimming: 4 bases; junction bases outside the gene matches: 15. The CDR3 DNA follows: TGCGCCAGCACCACCGCCCGGGACAGTATTTCCACCGGGGAGCTGTTTTTT. Translated, it gives CASTTARDSISTGELFF. Based on the CDR3 plus reference TRBV5-1 and TRBJ2-2, the full variable domain is KAGVTQTPRYLIKTRGQQVTLSCSPISGHRSVSWYQQTPGQGLQFLFEYFSETQRNKGNFPGRFSGRQFSNSRSEMNVSTLELGDSALYLCASTTARDSISTGELFFGEGSRLTVL.

This sequence joins TRBV7-6 and TRBJ2-5; D gene ambiguous. Trimming removed 1 base at V and 4 bases at J, with 7 bases between. The CDR3 has 13 residues. In germline, CDR1 is SGHVS, CDR2 FNYEAQ. As DNA, the CDR3 is TGTGCCAGCAGCTTAGTAACTGGAGAGACCCAGTACTTC. It encodes CASSLVTGETQYF.

This clone was observed a single time. The chain recombines TRBV19 with TRBJ1-4; D gene uncertain. This CDR3 is 11 amino acids long. Germline loops: CDR1 LNHDA, CDR2 SQIVND (reference sequence). V lost 7 bases, J lost 5 bases, and 5 bases lay in between. Written as DNA, the CDR3 is TGTGCCAGTACATCAAATGAAAAACTGTTTTTT. Residues: CASTSNEKLFF.

The genes are TRBV25-1 and TRBJ2-1; a weak D match, TRBD2 (5 bases). Deletions cut 6 bases from V and 3 bases from J, with 9 bases between. CDR3 length: 13 residues. Per germline, CDR1 MGHDK and CDR2 SYGVNS. Here the CDR3 reads CASSRDIYNEQFF. Here the CDR3 DNA reads TGTGCCAGCAGCCGGGATATCTACAATGAGCAGTTCTTC.